This section outlines one T cell receptor beta chain sequence together with its context. These data are taken from a study of technical replicates of blood from a few donors. Per the germline V gene, CDR1 is SGHRS and CDR2 is YFSETQ. V gave up 4 bases and J gave up 6 bases, with 4 bases separating them. The CDR3 extends over 11 amino acids. The protocol was immunoSEQ multiplex PCR, while the TCRdb copy is restricted to in-frame clones and leaves out a portion. This table holds about 82,000 clones, 96% found once. The rearrangement links TRBV5-1 to TRBJ2-2; D not certain. Material: T cells isolated from PBMCs. The receptor comes from a human donor in good health. The CDR3 here is CASSLSGELFF. The DNA for the CDR3 is TGCGCCAGCAGCCTCTCCGGGGAGCTGTTTTTT.